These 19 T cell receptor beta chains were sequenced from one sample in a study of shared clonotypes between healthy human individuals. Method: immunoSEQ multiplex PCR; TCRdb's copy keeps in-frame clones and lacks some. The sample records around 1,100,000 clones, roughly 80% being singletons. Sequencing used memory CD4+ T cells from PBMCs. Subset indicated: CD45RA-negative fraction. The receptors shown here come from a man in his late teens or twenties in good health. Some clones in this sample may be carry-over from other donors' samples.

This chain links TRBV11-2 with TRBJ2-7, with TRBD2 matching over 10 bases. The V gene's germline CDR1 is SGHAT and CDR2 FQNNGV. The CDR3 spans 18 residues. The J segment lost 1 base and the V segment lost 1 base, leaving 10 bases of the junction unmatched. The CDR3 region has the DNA TGTGCCAGCAGCTTAGCCGCTAGCGGGAGTTTTTGGTCCTACGAGCAGTACTTC. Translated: CASSLAASGSFWSYEQYF.

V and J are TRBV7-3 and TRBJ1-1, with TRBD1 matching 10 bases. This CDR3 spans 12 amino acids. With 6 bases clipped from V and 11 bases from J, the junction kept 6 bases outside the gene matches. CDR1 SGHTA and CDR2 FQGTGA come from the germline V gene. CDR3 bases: TGTGCCAGCAGATCCGACAGGGGGCCGGCTTTCTTT. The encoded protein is CASRSDRGPAFF. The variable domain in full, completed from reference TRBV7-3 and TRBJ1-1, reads GAGVSQTPSNKVTEKGKYVELRCDPISGHTALYWYRQSLGQGPEFLIYFQGTGAADDSGLPNDRFFAVRPEGSVSTLKIQRTERGDSAVYLCASRSDRGPAFFGQGTRLTVV.

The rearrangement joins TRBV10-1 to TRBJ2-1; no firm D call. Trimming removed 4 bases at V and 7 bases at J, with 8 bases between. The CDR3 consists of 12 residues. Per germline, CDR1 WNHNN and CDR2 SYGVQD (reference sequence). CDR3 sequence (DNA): TGCGCCAGCAGTGCCAACTTTAATGAGCAGTTCTTC. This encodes CASSANFNEQFF.

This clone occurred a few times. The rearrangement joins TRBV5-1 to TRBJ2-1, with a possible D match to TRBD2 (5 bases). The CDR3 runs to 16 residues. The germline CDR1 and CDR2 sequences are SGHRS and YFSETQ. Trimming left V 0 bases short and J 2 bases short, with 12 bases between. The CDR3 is CASSLDMAGAYNEQFF. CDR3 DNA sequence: TGCGCCAGCAGCTTGGATATGGCGGGTGCCTACAATGAGCAGTTCTTC.

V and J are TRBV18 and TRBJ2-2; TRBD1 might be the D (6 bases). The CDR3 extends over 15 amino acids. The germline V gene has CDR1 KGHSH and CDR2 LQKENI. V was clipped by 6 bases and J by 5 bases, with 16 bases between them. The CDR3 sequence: CASSPGTRGTGELFF. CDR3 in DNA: TGTGCCAGCTCCCCTGGGACACGAGGGACCGGGGAGCTGTTTTTT. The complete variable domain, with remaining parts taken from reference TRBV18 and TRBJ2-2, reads NAGVMQNPRHLVRRRGQEARLRCSPMKGHSHVYWYRQLPEEGLKFMVYLQKENIIDESGMPKERFSAEFPKEGPSILRIQQVVRGDSAAYFCASSPGTRGTGELFFGEGSRLTVL.

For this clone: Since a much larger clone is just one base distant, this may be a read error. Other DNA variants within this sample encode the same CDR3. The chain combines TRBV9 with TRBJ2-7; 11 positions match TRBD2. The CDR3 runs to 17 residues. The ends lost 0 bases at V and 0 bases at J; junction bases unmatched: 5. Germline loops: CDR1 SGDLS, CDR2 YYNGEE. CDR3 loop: CASSVGTSGSSSYEQYF. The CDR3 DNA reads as TGTGCCAGCAGCGTAGGTACTAGCGGGAGTAGCTCCTACGAGCAGTACTTC.

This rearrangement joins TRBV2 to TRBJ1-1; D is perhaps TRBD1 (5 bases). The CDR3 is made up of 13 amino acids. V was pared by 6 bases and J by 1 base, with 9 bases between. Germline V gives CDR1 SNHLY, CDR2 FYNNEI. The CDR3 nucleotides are TGTGCCAGCAGGGGGGAGGGGAACACTGAAGCTTTCTTT. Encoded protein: CASRGEGNTEAFF.

The CDR3 nucleotides read TGTGCCTGGAGGGCCGGACTAGCGGGCCAAGAGACCCAGTACTTC. Translation: CAWRAGLAGQETQYF. The V and J genes are TRBV30 and TRBJ2-5; 11 bases align to TRBD2. Germline trimming cut 3 bases from V and 1 base from J; bases unmatched to any gene: 4. The CDR3 is 15 amino acids. The germline V gene encodes CDR1 GTSNPN and CDR2 SVGIG (reference sequence).

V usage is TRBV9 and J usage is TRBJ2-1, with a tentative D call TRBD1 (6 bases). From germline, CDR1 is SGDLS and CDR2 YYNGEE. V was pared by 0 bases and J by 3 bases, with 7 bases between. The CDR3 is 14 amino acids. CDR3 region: CASSVVGGYNEQFF. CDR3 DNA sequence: TGTGCCAGCAGCGTAGTAGGGGGCTACAATGAGCAGTTCTTC.

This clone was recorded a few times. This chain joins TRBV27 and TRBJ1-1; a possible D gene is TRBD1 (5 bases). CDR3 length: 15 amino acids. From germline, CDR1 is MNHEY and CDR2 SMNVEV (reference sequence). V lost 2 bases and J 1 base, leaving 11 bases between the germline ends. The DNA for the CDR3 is TGTGCCAGCAGTTTAGGGGCAGGGAGGAACACTGAAGCTTTCTTT. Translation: CASSLGAGRNTEAFF.

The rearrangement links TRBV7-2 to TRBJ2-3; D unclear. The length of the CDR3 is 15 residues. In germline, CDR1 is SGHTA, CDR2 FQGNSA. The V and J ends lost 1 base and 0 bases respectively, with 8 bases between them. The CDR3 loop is CASSLEGRSTDTQYF. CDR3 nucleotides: TGTGCCAGCAGCTTAGAAGGTCGGAGCACAGATACGCAGTATTTT. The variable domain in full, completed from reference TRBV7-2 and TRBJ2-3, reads GAGVSQSPSNKVTEKGKDVELRCDPISGHTALYWYRQSLGQGLEFLIYFQGNSAPDKSGLPSDRFSAERTGGSVSTLTIQRTQQEDSAVYLCASSLEGRSTDTQYFGPGTRLTVL.

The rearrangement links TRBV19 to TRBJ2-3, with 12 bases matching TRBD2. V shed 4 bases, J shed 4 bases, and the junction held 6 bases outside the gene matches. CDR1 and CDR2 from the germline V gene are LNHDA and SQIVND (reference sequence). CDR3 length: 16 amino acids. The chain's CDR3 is CASSRLAGVGADTQYF. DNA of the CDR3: TGTGCCAGTAGTAGACTAGCGGGAGTCGGCGCAGATACGCAGTATTTT.

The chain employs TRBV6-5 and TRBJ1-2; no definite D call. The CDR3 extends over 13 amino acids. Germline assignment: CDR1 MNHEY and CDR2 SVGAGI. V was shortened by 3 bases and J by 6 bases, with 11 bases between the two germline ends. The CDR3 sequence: CASSYSIRNGYTF. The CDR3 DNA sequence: TGTGCCAGCAGTTATTCTATCCGCAATGGCTACACCTTC.

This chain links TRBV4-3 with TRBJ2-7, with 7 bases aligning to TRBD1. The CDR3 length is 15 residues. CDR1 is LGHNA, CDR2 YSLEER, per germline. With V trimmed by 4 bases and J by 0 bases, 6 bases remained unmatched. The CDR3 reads CASSRGQDDSYEQYF. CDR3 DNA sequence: TGCGCCAGCAGCCGCGGACAGGACGACTCCTACGAGCAGTACTTC.

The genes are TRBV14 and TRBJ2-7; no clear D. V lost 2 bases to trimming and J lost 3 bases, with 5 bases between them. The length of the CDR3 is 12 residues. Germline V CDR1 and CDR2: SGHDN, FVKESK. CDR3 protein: CASSQQLYEQYF. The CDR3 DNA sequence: TGTGCCAGCAGCCAACAGCTCTACGAGCAGTACTTC. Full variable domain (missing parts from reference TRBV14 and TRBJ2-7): EAGVTQFPSHSVIEKGQTVTLRCDPISGHDNLYWYRRVMGKEIKFLLHFVKESKQDESGMPNNRFLAERTGGTYSTLKVQPAELEDSGVYFCASSQQLYEQYFGPGTRLTVT.

CDR3 protein: CASSEGTGFTGELFF. The CDR3 DNA sequence: TGTGCCAGCAGTGAAGGGACAGGGTTCACCGGGGAGCTGTTTTTT. The rearrangement links TRBV6-1 to TRBJ2-2; 8 nucleotides agree with TRBD1. V lost 1 base to trimming and J lost 4 bases; unmatched junction nucleotides: 2. This CDR3 has 15 residues. Looked up from germline, CDR1 is MNHNS and CDR2 is SASEGT.

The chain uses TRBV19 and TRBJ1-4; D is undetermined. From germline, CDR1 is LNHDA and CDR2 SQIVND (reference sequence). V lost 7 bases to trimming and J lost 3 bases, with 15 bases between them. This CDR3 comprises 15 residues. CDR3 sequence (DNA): TGTGCCAGTACCAATAGTCGGCTTTCTAATGAAAAACTGTTTTTT. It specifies CASTNSRLSNEKLFF.

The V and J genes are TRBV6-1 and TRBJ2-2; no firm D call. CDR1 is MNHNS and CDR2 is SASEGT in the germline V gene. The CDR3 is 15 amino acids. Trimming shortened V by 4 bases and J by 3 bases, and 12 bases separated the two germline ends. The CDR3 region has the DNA TGTGCCAGCAGTGCCTTCGGGCAGGACACCGGGGAGCTGTTTTTT. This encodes CASSAFGQDTGELFF.

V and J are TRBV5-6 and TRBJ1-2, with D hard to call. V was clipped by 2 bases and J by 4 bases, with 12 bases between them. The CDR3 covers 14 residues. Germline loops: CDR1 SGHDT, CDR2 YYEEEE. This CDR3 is CASSLFAGPYGYTF. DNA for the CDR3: TGTGCCAGCAGCTTATTCGCAGGACCCTATGGCTACACCTTC.